The 21 T cell receptor beta chains below were found in one sample sequenced in a study of CD8 T cells in acute hepatitis C reinfection. TCRdb's copy holds only in-frame clones and misses some; the assay was immunoSEQ multiplex PCR. Among fewer than 40,000 clones listed, 75% to 90% were seen once. Time point noted: naive CD8 control sorted from an acute-time-point sample. Sequenced sample: naive CD8+ T cells from PBMCs. The receptor set was obtained from a woman aged 18-29 years who spontaneously cleared hepatitis C infection.

The sample holds a few counts of this clone. The chain employs TRBV7-9 and TRBJ1-2, with D perhaps TRBD1 (6 bases). Germline loops: CDR1 SEHNR, CDR2 FQNEAQ (reference sequence). V dropped 7 bases and J dropped 3 bases, with 15 bases sitting between them. The CDR3 extends over 14 amino acids. The CDR3 sequence is CASIRRGGDYGYTF. For the CDR3, the DNA is TGTGCCAGCATACGCCGAGGGGGTGACTATGGCTACACCTTC.

The rearrangement uses TRBV30 and TRBJ2-1; tentative D call: TRBD2 (5 bases). This CDR3 contains 16 residues. Germline CDR1 GTSNPN, CDR2 SVGIG (reference sequence). Trimming stripped 1 base from V and 0 bases from J, with 13 bases between. For the CDR3, the DNA is TGTGCCTGGAGTGACGGAGCGGAAAGCTCCTACAATGAGCAGTTCTTC. This sequence encodes CAWSDGAESSYNEQFF.

The V call is TRBV30, the J call TRBJ1-5; 9 nucleotides align to TRBD1. Germline V gene lookup returns CDR1 GTSNPN and CDR2 SVGIG (reference sequence). With 0 bases clipped from V and 2 bases from J, the junction kept 11 bases outside the gene matches. This CDR3 has 18 residues. The CDR3 is CAWSVRGTGFMGNQPQHF. As DNA, the CDR3 is TGTGCCTGGAGTGTACGAGGGACAGGGTTTATGGGCAATCAGCCCCAGCATTTT.

The chain carries TRBV13 and TRBJ2-1, with no clear D. Trimming left V 3 bases short and J 7 bases short, with 10 bases between. The V gene's germline CDR1 is PRHDT and CDR2 FYEKMQ (reference sequence). The CDR3 covers 13 residues. The CDR3 DNA reads as TGTGCCAGCAGCTTTGAACTTTTTAATGAGCAGTTCTTC. This sequence encodes CASSFELFNEQFF.

The chain combines TRBV5-6 with TRBJ1-1, with D possibly matching TRBD1 (6 bases). The CDR3 consists of 16 residues. V shed 2 bases and J shed 1 base, with 15 bases lying between them. The V gene's germline CDR1 is SGHDT and CDR2 YYEEEE. CDR3 DNA sequence: TGTGCCAGCAGCTTCTGGGACAAGGTTTCGAACACTGAAGCTTTCTTT. The encoded protein is CASSFWDKVSNTEAFF.

The CDR3 reads CASSEGAGGPSNEQFF. The CDR3 DNA reads as TGTGCCAGTAGCGAGGGAGCGGGAGGGCCCTCAAATGAGCAGTTCTTC. The chain employs TRBV19 and TRBJ2-1; 10 bases match TRBD2. CDR3 length: 16 residues. J was trimmed by 7 bases and V by 6 bases; bases with no gene match: 12. CDR1 and CDR2 from the germline V gene are LNHDA and SQIVND (reference sequence).

This chain uses TRBV6-1 with TRBJ2-4; 7 bases map to TRBD1. Germline CDR1 and CDR2: MNHNS and SASEGT. J gave up 6 bases and V 4 bases, and 6 bases lay outside the gene matches. The CDR3 sequence is 14 residues long. The CDR3 reads CASSATGDSNIQYF. The CDR3 region has the DNA TGTGCCAGCAGTGCCACAGGGGATTCAAACATTCAGTACTTC.

The chain has TRBV19 and TRBJ2-3; D may be TRBD2 (6 bases). CDR1 and CDR2 from the germline V gene are LNHDA and SQIVND (reference sequence). Trimming took 5 bases from V and 8 from J, leaving 23 bases between them. The CDR3 spans 16 residues. CDR3 protein: CASSLASETVSGTQYF. The CDR3 nucleotides are TGTGCCAGTAGTTTAGCTAGCGAGACCGTAAGCGGTACGCAGTATTTT.

CDR3 in amino acids: CASSAAGVEVNQPQHF. In DNA, the CDR3 is TGTGCCAGCAGTGCGGCAGGGGTAGAGGTCAATCAGCCCCAGCATTTT. The rearrangement links TRBV6-1 to TRBJ1-5, with TRBD1 as a possible D gene (6 bases). The V end lost 4 bases, the J end lost 3 bases, and 16 bases lay between the germline ends. The germline V gene has CDR1 MNHNS and CDR2 SASEGT. This CDR3 has 16 residues.

CDR3 sequence: CASALQGGEGPYNEQFF. CDR3 in DNA: TGTGCCAGCGCCCTCCAGGGGGGGGAGGGCCCCTACAATGAGCAGTTCTTC. The chain is built from TRBV7-2 and TRBJ2-1; possibly TRBD1 or TRBD2 for D (7 bases each). This CDR3 has 17 amino acids. Trimming took off 8 bases at V and 2 bases at J, with 22 bases between the two ends. Germline V gives CDR1 SGHTA, CDR2 FQGNSA.

The chain joins TRBV28 to TRBJ2-2; D is uncertain. CDR1 is MDHEN, CDR2 SYDVKM, per germline. V shed 4 bases and J shed 8 bases, with 17 bases lying between them. This CDR3 is 15 amino acids long. The CDR3 region has the DNA TGTGCCAGCAGTTCCAGCATCCGGTCCCGGGGGGAGCTGTTTTTT. Protein: CASSSSIRSRGELFF.

CDR3 in amino acids: CASTTGVNYGYTF. DNA for the CDR3: TGTGCCAGTACCACTGGAGTAAACTATGGCTACACCTTC. The V call is TRBV28, the J call TRBJ1-2; no clear D gene. Trimming pared 9 bases from V and 2 bases from J, leaving 13 bases between. The CDR3 extends over 13 amino acids. Germline loops: CDR1 MDHEN, CDR2 SYDVKM.

This rearrangement joins TRBV2 to TRBJ1-1, with D uncertain. Germline CDR1 and CDR2: SNHLY and FYNNEI. Trimming took 6 bases from V and 4 from J, leaving 9 bases between them. This CDR3 is 12 amino acids long. CDR3 loop: CASSQSGTEAFF. In nucleotides, the CDR3 is TGTGCCAGCAGCCAGTCGGGCACTGAAGCTTTCTTT.

The chain is built from TRBV6-5 and TRBJ2-1; no clear D gene. With 4 bases removed from V and 4 bases from J, the gap between germline ends came to 8 bases. The CDR3 has 13 residues. Looked up from germline, CDR1 is MNHEY and CDR2 is SVGAGI. The CDR3 DNA follows: TGTGCCAGCAGTTTCAAGGGTTACAATGAGCAGTTCTTC. It codes for CASSFKGYNEQFF.

The chain combines TRBV14 with TRBJ1-4, with D perhaps TRBD1 (6 bases). V gave up 0 bases and J gave up 5 bases, with 10 bases separating them. This CDR3 has 15 amino acids. From germline, CDR1 is SGHDN and CDR2 FVKESK. CDR3 in amino acids: CASSQEGGANEKLFF. The DNA for the CDR3 is TGTGCCAGCAGCCAAGAAGGGGGGGCGAATGAAAAACTGTTTTTT.

The chain has TRBV7-9 and TRBJ2-7; the D is unclear. The CDR3 has 11 residues. The V gene's germline CDR1 is SEHNR and CDR2 FQNEAQ (reference sequence). V lost 5 bases and J 7 bases, leaving 9 bases between the germline ends. Written as DNA, the CDR3 is TGTGCCAGCAGCCCAGGCAGGGAGCAGTACTTC. Translation gives CASSPGREQYF.

The V gene is TRBV4-1, the J gene TRBJ2-5; D gene unclear. V gave up 2 bases and J gave up 4 bases, with 11 bases separating them. CDR1 is MGHRA, CDR2 YSYEKL, per germline. The CDR3 has 14 amino acids. The CDR3 here is CASSQYVPGETQYF. DNA of the CDR3: TGCGCCAGCAGCCAATATGTTCCAGGAGAGACCCAGTACTTC.

The chain employs TRBV29-1 and TRBJ1-1; TRBD1 matches 10 bases. CDR1 SQVTM and CDR2 ANQGSEA come from the germline V gene. Trimming removed 7 bases from V and 11 bases from J; junction bases left unmatched: 16. CDR3 size: 14 residues. The DNA for the CDR3 is TGCAGCGGTTTATTCCGGGACAGGGGCCTGTGGGCTTTCTTT. Translation: CSGLFRDRGLWAFF.

The rearrangement links TRBV7-9 to TRBJ2-5; 10 bases line up with TRBD2. V was clipped by 2 bases and J by 4 bases; unmatched bases: 16. The CDR3 sequence is 19 residues long. Germline V gene sequence: CDR1 SEHNR, CDR2 FQNEAQ (reference sequence). As DNA, the CDR3 is TGTGCCAGCAGCTTACGACCTATTCTAGCGGGGGCCTTCCCAGAGACCCAGTACTTC. This sequence encodes CASSLRPILAGAFPETQYF.

The CDR3 protein is CASGLPPEDRAAKNIQYF. DNA of the CDR3: TGTGCTAGTGGTTTGCCCCCCGAGGACAGGGCCGCCAAAAACATTCAGTACTTC. The V gene is TRBV12-5, the J gene TRBJ2-4, with TRBD1 matching 8 bases. The CDR3 runs to 18 residues. J was trimmed by 1 base and V by 2 bases; bases with no gene match: 10. Germline CDR1 and CDR2: LGHNT and FRNRAP.

This clone was detected once. The V and J genes are TRBV4-2 and TRBJ2-7, with TRBD2 matching over 8 bases. The germline CDR1 and CDR2 sequences are LGHNA and YNFKEQ. The CDR3 covers 16 residues. The J segment lost 2 bases and the V segment lost 1 base, leaving 7 bases of the junction unmatched. Here the CDR3 reads CASSQGEIAGTYEQYF. The CDR3 DNA is TGTGCCAGCAGCCAAGGGGAGATAGCGGGAACCTACGAGCAGTACTTC.